This T cell receptor (beta chain) was captured in a study of early T cells in non-severe SARS-CoV-2 infection. Study in general: Investigators sequenced bulk RNA drawn from unsorted whole blood, and chains remained unpaired. General study findings and limits: Clonotype matching in VDJdb favored anti-spike CD8 responses and did not capture private and CD4 specificities.

This CDR3 contains 13 residues. Trimming cost V 4 bases and J 5 bases; bases outside gene matches: 8. Germline V gives CDR1 SQVTM, CDR2 ANQGSEA. This clonotype was seen only a few times. Its antigen is still unknown. Individual cDNA molecules carried attached unique molecular identifiers. TCRdb fed the 5' RACE reads into MiXCR, producing one record per CDR3 protein. Here the sample spans tens of thousands of distinct CDR3 sequences, 4.8% being singletons. The source is an adult who was a healthcare worker with PCR-confirmed SARS-CoV-2 infection or an uninfected control (not recorded which). Sequences were obtained from whole blood. V is TRBV29-1 and J is TRBJ2-7; 7 bases are a match to TRBD1. In DNA form, the CDR3 reads TGCAGCGTTGGGAAGGACAGGTCCAACGAGCAGTACTTC. This sequence encodes CSVGKDRSNEQYF.